This is a list of T cell receptor beta chains from one sample in a study of human T cells and chemical hapten exposure. TCRdb re-called the RACE reads through MiXCR, storing one row per CDR3 protein. Here the sample spans 200,000 to 300,000 distinct CDR3 sequences, 7.5% to 10% being singletons. Sequencing was performed on whole blood, taken in connection with sensitization to the hapten diphenylcyclopropenone (DPC). The receptors come from a woman between 35 and 50 years old with alopecia areata. Some clones in this sample may be carry-over from other donors' samples. Each CDR3 is given with its conserved first and last residue. The D gene is left open where the match is weak. The size field is filled for only some rows; it gives once, few, many or a size class.

CDR3 protein	CDR3 DNA	D gene	J gene	V gene	clone size
CASSTPSGLAGGRGQYF	TGTGCCAGCAGCACACCTTCGGGACTAGCGGGAGGACGGGGTCAGTACTTC	TRBD2	TRBJ2-4	TRBV28	few
CSARGVAKNIQYF	TGCAGTGCTCGTGGAGTAGCCAAAAACATTCAGTACTTC	-	TRBJ2-4	TRBV20-1	-
CSVDTVLGGSNYGYTF	TGCAGCGTGGATACAGTCCTAGGGGGGTCCAACTATGGCTACACCTTC	-	TRBJ1-2	TRBV29-1	few
CASSVDRGITDTQYF	TGTGCCAGCAGCGTGGACAGGGGGATCACAGATACGCAGTATTTT	TRBD1	TRBJ2-3	TRBV9	-
CASSLAGGGYNEQFF	TGCGCCAGCAGCTTGGCTGGCGGGGGATACAATGAGCAGTTCTTC	TRBD2	TRBJ2-1	TRBV5-1	many
CASRREGSTDTQYF	TGCGCCAGCAGACGGGAGGGTAGCACAGATACGCAGTATTTT	TRBD2	TRBJ2-3	TRBV5-1	few
CASSPGRGTYNEQFF	TGTGCCAGCTCACCCGGACGGGGTACCTACAATGAGCAGTTCTTC	-	TRBJ2-1	TRBV18	many
CASRHPGVGQYF	TGTGCCAGCAGGCATCCGGGGGTGGGGCAGTACTTC	-	TRBJ2-5	TRBV6-5	few
CASKDGSMIEKLFF	TGTGCCAGCAAGGATGGCAGTATGATCGAAAAACTGTTTTTT	-	TRBJ1-4	TRBV28	-
CASIATVGNEQFF	TGTGCCAGCATCGCCACAGTAGGCAATGAGCAGTTCTTC	-	TRBJ2-1	TRBV2	few
CASSPLLAGGEQFF	TGTGCCAGCAGCCCCCTACTAGCGGGGGGGGAGCAGTTCTTC	TRBD2	TRBJ2-1	TRBV3-1	-
CASSLMDQPQHF	TGTGCCAGCAGCTTAATGGATCAGCCCCAGCATTTT	-	TRBJ1-5	TRBV7-9	few
CSANAVGTEQFF	TGCAGTGCTAACGCCGTCGGCACTGAGCAGTTCTTC	-	TRBJ2-1	TRBV20-1	few
CASSERGLGGPHEQYF	TGTGCCAGCAGCGAAAGGGGACTAGGGGGACCCCACGAGCAGTACTTC	TRBD2	TRBJ2-7	TRBV9	few
CASSSEGEETQYF	TGTGCCAGCAGCTCCGAGGGGGAAGAGACCCAGTACTTC	-	TRBJ2-5	TRBV5-4	-
CASSYPSGYTF	TGTGCCAGCAGTTACCCTTCCGGCTACACCTTC	-	TRBJ1-2	TRBV6-2/TRBV6-3	few
CASSLVSSGRGEQFF	TGCGCCAGCAGCTTGGTTTCTAGCGGAAGAGGAGAGCAGTTCTTC	TRBD2	TRBJ2-1	TRBV5-1	-
CASRNDRVKSGELFF	TGTGCCAGCAGGAACGACAGGGTTAAGTCCGGGGAGCTGTTTTTT	TRBD1	TRBJ2-2	TRBV6-2/TRBV6-3	few
CARSLRDRGSPLHF	TGTGCCCGCAGCCTCCGGGACAGAGGTTCACCCCTCCACTTT	TRBD1	TRBJ1-6	TRBV28	few
CSAQGYGRYYNEQFF	TGCAGTGCTCAAGGGTACGGGAGATATTACAATGAGCAGTTCTTC	-	TRBJ2-1	TRBV20-1	-
CASSQGLSTGELFF	TGTGCCAGCAGCCAAGGTCTTAGCACCGGGGAGCTGTTTTTT	-	TRBJ2-2	TRBV2	-
CASSQDLIGELFF	TGCGCCAGCAGCCAAGATCTTATCGGGGAGCTGTTTTTT	-	TRBJ2-2	TRBV4-3	many
CASSSWGDQPQHF	TGTGCCAGCAGCTCATGGGGGGATCAGCCCCAGCATTTT	-	TRBJ1-5	TRBV7-2	few
CASRLVRGWTGELFF	TGTGCCAGCAGGCTGGTCAGGGGATGGACCGGGGAGCTGTTTTTT	-	TRBJ2-2	TRBV11-2	-
CASSLAVGGTGNTIYF	TGTGCCAGCAGCTTAGCTGTCGGGGGAACTGGAAACACCATATATTTT	-	TRBJ1-3	TRBV7-9	-
CASSPDQGASEQYF	TGTGCCAGCAGCCCAGACCAGGGGGCGAGCGAGCAGTACTTC	TRBD1	TRBJ2-7	TRBV7-8	many
CSVENRPDYNEQFF	TGCAGCGTTGAAAACAGGCCTGATTACAATGAGCAGTTCTTC	-	TRBJ2-1	TRBV29-1	few
CASSQDPGYQPQHF	TGCGCCAGCAGCCAAGACCCGGGGTATCAGCCCCAGCATTTT	-	TRBJ1-5	TRBV4-1	-
CASSLQGLGEQYF	TGTGCCAGCAGCTTACAGGGCTTAGGGGAGCAGTACTTC	-	TRBJ2-7	TRBV9	-
CASSLQIYEQYF	TGTGCCAGCAGTTTACAGATCTACGAGCAGTACTTC	-	TRBJ2-7	TRBV28	few
CSVARRLAALTDTQYF	TGCAGCGTTGCCCGTCGACTAGCGGCACTCACAGATACGCAGTATTTT	TRBD2	TRBJ2-3	TRBV29-1	many
CASKREDNEQFF	TGTGCCAGCAAGCGGGAGGACAATGAGCAGTTCTTC	TRBD2	TRBJ2-1	TRBV2	few
CASSQTTTYYNEQFF	TGTGCCAGCAGCCAAACTACGACCTACTACAATGAGCAGTTCTTC	-	TRBJ2-1	TRBV7-9	-
CASSFRDGYYEQYF	TGTGCCAGCAGCTTCCGGGACGGATACTACGAGCAGTACTTC	-	TRBJ2-7	TRBV5-6	few
CASSSTGGKTQYF	TGTGCCAGCAGTTCGACAGGGGGAAAGACCCAGTACTTC	TRBD1	TRBJ2-5	TRBV12-3/TRBV12-4	few
CSVRGGIETQYF	TGCAGCGTCAGGGGAGGGATCGAGACCCAGTACTTC	-	TRBJ2-5	TRBV29-1	many
CAWSKQGQPQHF	TGTGCCTGGAGTAAACAGGGGCAGCCCCAGCATTTT	TRBD1	TRBJ1-5	TRBV30	few
CASSSGPTKFF	TGTGCCAGCAGCTCCGGCCCGACGAAGTTCTTC	-	TRBJ2-1	TRBV7-2	few
CASSIRTSGRDFSSYNEQFF	TGTGCCAGCAGCATCCGGACTAGCGGGAGGGACTTTAGCTCCTACAATGAGCAGTTCTTC	TRBD2	TRBJ2-1	TRBV9	-
CSARYVDRSYEQYF	TGCAGTGCTAGGTACGTGGACAGGTCCTACGAGCAGTACTTC	TRBD1	TRBJ2-7	TRBV20-1	-
CATSGQGGTGELFF	TGCGCCACCTCCGGACAGGGAGGAACCGGGGAGCTGTTTTTT	TRBD1	TRBJ2-2	TRBV5-1	-
CASSFVRPSYEQYF	TGTGCCAGCAGTTTTGTAAGACCCTCCTACGAGCAGTACTTC	-	TRBJ2-7	TRBV28	few